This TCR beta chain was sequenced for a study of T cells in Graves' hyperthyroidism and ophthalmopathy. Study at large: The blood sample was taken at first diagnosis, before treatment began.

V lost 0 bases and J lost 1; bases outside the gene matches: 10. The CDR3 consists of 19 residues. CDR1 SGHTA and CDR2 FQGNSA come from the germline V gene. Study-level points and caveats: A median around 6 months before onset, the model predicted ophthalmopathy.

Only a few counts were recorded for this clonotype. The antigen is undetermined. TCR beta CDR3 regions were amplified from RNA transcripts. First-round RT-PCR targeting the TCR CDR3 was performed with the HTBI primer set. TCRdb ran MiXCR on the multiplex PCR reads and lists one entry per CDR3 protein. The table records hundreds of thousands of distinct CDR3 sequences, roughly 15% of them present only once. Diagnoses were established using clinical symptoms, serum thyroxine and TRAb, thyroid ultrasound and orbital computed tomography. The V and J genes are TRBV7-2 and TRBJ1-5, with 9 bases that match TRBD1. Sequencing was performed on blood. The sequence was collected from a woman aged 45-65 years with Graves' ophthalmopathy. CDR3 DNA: TGTGCCAGCAGCTTAGCGTTGTCCGGGACAGGGTCGAGCAATCAGCCCCAGCATTTT. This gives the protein CASSLALSGTGSSNQPQHF.